Included here is one T cell receptor beta chain sequence, with context. There is no known antigen for this receptor. No much larger clone is present one base from it, and per-base qualities are unavailable. To find tumor-specific TCR clonotypes, researchers sequenced baseline tumor tissue that had been collected prior to treatment. In a trial, the study monitored patients with peripheral T-cell lymphoma who were getting frontline treatment by applying next-generation sequencing to their T-cell receptor sequences. The data derive from a study of circulating tumor DNA in untreated peripheral T-cell lymphoma (TCRdb year 2021). Overall results and qualifications from the work: Tumor-specific clonotypes were identified in approximately 76% of patients, with identification achieved from 86% of baseline tissues and approximately 67% of baseline serum samples.

V ends up 0 bases short and J 5 bases short, with an unmatched junction base count of 15. For CDR1 and CDR2, the germline V gene lists MNHGY and SAAAGT. From the cysteine up to the phenylalanine, the CDR3 has a length of 19 residues. CDR3 DNA is the only sequence kept; it has 57 bases, read in frame from the first base. Library preparation employed the immunoSEQ multiplex PCR assay. TCRdb retrieved this table from immuneACCESS and kept in-frame rearrangements only. Not all clones are present; in checked studies, unresolved V genes account for under half, and no reason is known for the remainder. The sample includes more than 5,500 clones, with about 80% observed a single time. Clones ranked in the top ten supply roughly 28% of the sample.

The sequencing input was tumor tissue. The receptor was derived from a human donor with peripheral T-cell lymphoma. The chain was built from TRBV6-8 and TRBJ2-3, with TRBD2 identical over 9 junction bases. The CDR3 corresponds to CASSYSTPRLAGAIDTQYF. The sequence in DNA is TGTGCCAGCAGTTACTCTACACCTCGTTTAGCGGGGGCTATAGATACGCAGTATTTT.